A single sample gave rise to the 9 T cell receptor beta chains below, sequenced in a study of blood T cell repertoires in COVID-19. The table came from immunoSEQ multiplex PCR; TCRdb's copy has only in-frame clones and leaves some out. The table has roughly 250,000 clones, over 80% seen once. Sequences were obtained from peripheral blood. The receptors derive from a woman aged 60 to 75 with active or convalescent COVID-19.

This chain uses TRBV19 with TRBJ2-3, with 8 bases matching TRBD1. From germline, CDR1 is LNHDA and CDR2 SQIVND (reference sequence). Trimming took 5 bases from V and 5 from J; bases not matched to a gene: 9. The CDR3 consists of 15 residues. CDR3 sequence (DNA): TGTGCCAGTAGTGTCTCGTCCGGGACAGGAGATACGCAGTATTTT. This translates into CASSVSSGTGDTQYF.

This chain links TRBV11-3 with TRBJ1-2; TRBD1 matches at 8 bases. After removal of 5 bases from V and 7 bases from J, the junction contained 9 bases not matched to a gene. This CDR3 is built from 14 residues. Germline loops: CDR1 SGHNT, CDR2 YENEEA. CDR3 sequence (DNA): TGTGCCAGCAGCACCCGACAGGGGAGGTCTGGCTACACCTTC. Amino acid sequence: CASSTRQGRSGYTF.

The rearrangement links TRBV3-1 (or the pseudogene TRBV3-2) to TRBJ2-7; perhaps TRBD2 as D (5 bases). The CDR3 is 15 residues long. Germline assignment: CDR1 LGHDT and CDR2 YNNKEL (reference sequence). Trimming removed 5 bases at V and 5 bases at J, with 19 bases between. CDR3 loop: CASSGPDGRRHEQYF. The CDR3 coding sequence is TGTGCCAGCAGCGGGCCTGATGGGAGACGACACGAGCAGTACTTC.

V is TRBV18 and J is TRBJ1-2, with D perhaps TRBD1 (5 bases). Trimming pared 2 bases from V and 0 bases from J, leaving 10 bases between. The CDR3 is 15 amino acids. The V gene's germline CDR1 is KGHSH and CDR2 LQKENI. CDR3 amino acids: CASSPIQGSNYGYTF. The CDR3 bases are TGTGCCAGCTCACCAATCCAGGGTTCTAACTATGGCTACACCTTC. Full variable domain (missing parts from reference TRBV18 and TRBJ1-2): NAGVMQNPRHLVRRRGQEARLRCSPMKGHSHVYWYRQLPEEGLKFMVYLQKENIIDESGMPKERFSAEFPKEGPSILRIQQVVRGDSAAYFCASSPIQGSNYGYTFGSGTRLTVV.

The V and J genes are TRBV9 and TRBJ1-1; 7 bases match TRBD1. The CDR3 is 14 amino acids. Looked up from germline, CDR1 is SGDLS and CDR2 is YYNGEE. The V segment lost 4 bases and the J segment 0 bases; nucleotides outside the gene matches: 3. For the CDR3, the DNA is TGTGCCAGCAGCATGGGACAGTTGAACACTGAAGCTTTCTTT. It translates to CASSMGQLNTEAFF.

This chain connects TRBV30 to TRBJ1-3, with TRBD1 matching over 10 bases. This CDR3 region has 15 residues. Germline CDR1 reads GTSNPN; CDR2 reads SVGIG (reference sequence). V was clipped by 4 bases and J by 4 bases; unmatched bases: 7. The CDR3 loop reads CAWNRGTGVGNTIYF. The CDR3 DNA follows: TGTGCCTGGAACCGAGGGACAGGGGTCGGAAACACCATATATTTT.

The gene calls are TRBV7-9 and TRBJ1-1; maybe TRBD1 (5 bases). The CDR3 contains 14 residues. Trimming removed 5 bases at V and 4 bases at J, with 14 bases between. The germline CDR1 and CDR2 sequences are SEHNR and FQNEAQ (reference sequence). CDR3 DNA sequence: TGTGCCAGCAGCCCCCTCGGGGGGGGCACTGAAGCTTTCTTT. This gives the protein CASSPLGGGTEAFF. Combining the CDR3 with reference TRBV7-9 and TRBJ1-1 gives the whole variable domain DTGVSQNPRHKITKRGQNVTFRCDPISEHNRLYWYRQTLGQGPEFLTYFQNEAQLEKSRLLSDRFSAERPKGSFSTLEIQRTEQGDSAMYLCASSPLGGGTEAFFGQGTRLTVV.

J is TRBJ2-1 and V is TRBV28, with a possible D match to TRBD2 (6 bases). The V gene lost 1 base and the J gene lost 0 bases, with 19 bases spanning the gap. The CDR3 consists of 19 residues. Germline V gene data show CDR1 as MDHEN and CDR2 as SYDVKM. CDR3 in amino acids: CASSLLSGLGFSSYNEQFF. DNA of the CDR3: TGTGCCAGCAGTTTATTAAGCGGGTTAGGGTTTAGCTCCTACAATGAGCAGTTCTTC.

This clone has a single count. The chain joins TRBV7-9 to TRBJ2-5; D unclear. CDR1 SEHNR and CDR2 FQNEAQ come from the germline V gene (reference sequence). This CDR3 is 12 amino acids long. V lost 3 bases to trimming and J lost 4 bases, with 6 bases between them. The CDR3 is CASSFPVETQYF. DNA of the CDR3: TGTGCCAGCAGCTTCCCAGTAGAGACCCAGTACTTC.